This TCR beta chain was found in a study of blood T cell repertoires in COVID-19. TCRdb keeps only in-frame clones here, not all; method: immunoSEQ multiplex PCR. The sample has 150,000 or so clones, around 84% seen once. Trimming took off 8 bases at V and 1 base at J, with 10 bases between the two ends. Germline V gene sequence: CDR1 LNHDA, CDR2 SQIVND (reference sequence). CDR3 size: 13 residues. This sequence was found in a man in his fifties or sixties with active or convalescent COVID-19. Material for sequencing was peripheral blood. The chain couples TRBV19 to TRBJ2-3; maybe TRBD2 (6 bases). CDR3 sequence: CASGRRGTDTQYF. In DNA form, the CDR3 reads TGTGCCAGTGGGAGGCGCGGCACAGATACGCAGTATTTT.